This T cell receptor (beta chain) was identified in a study of cytotoxic CD8 clonotypes in ibrutinib-treated CLL. Method: immunoSEQ multiplex PCR; TCRdb's copy keeps in-frame clones and lacks some. This sample carries under 50,000 clones, approximately 71% of them seen once, and the ten largest clones take roughly 7%. Germline V lookup: CDR1 SEHNR, CDR2 FQNEAQ (reference sequence). The CDR3 contains 16 residues. The J segment lost 2 bases and the V segment lost 5 bases, leaving 3 bases of the junction unmatched. Material: PBMCs, obtained at disease progression, from a patient treated with ibrutinib. This TCR was recovered from a human donor with chronic lymphocytic leukemia. The J gene is TRBJ2-3, the V gene TRBV7-9; TRBD2 aligns across 14 bases. This CDR3 reads CASSRGLAGVTDTQYF. DNA for the CDR3: TGTGCCAGCAGCCGGGGACTAGCGGGGGTCACAGATACGCAGTATTTT.